The 23 T cell receptor beta chains in this list originate from one sample, sequenced in a study of monozygotic twins with inflammatory bowel disease. TCRdb re-called the 5' RACE reads and gives one entry per CDR3 protein, without DNA. Its listing shows some 450,000 distinct CDR3 sequences. The specimen was blood. The receptors originated from a human donor with ulcerative colitis or Crohn's disease, or a healthy co-twin of an affected twin (not recorded which).

The V and J genes are TRBV20-1 and TRBJ1-5; absent DNA, TCRdb's TRBD1 call cannot be checked. The CDR3 is 15 residues long. Germline assignment: CDR1 DFQATT and CDR2 SNEGSKA (reference sequence). CDR3: CSASTGSFSNQPQHF.

V is TRBV7-8 and J is TRBJ2-4; TCRdb gives TRBD1 as the D gene, but with no DNA this cannot be confirmed. CDR1 SGHVS and CDR2 FQNEAQ come from the germline V gene. The CDR3 is 13 amino acids. The CDR3 loop is CASSRALGNIQYF.

V usage is TRBV21-1 and J usage is TRBJ2-1; TCRdb reports TRBD1, a call that lacks DNA to check it against. TRBV21-1 is a known pseudogene. This CDR3 region has 15 residues. The CDR3 reads CASSPRVVGQGEQFF.

The chain links TRBV4-3 to TRBJ2-4; TCRdb returns TRBD2, unconfirmable since there is no DNA. The germline gives CDR1 LGHNA, CDR2 YSLEER. This CDR3 contains 16 residues. The CDR3 is CASSQGSETGGRIQYF.

The rearrangement joins TRBV20-1 to TRBJ2-3; TCRdb's assignment of TRBD2 cannot be checked, as there is no DNA. The length of the CDR3 is 16 residues. Germline CDR1 is DFQATT and CDR2 is SNEGSKA (reference sequence). This CDR3 is CSAKLPQAGSTDTQYF.

The chain has TRBV6-1 and TRBJ1-5; no DNA is available, so the TRBD1 call from TCRdb remains unchecked. This CDR3 contains 13 residues. Germline V gives CDR1 MNHNS, CDR2 SASEGT. CDR3 sequence: CASRTGFNQPQHF.

The chain carries TRBV12-3 or TRBV12-4 and TRBJ1-2; TCRdb indicates TRBD1, and absent DNA this call remains unverified. The CDR3 consists of 12 residues. This CDR3 reads CASSNRGLGYTF.

The J gene is TRBJ2-5, the V gene TRBV7-3; TCRdb proposes TRBD2, but this gene call is untestable without DNA. CDR3 size: 15 residues. Germline-derived CDR1 and CDR2 are SGHTA and FQGTGA. The chain's CDR3 is CASSPGLQEVETQYF.

The rearrangement joins TRBV18 to TRBJ2-3; TCRdb reports TRBD1, a call that lacks DNA to check it against. CDR1 and CDR2 (germline): KGHSH, LQKENI. CDR3 length equals 15 residues. CDR3 region: CASSLRTGEADTQYF.

The J gene is TRBJ2-3, the V gene TRBV3-1; the TCRdb D gene call, TRBD2, has no DNA to confirm it. The CDR3 runs to 16 residues. CDR1 is LGHDT, CDR2 YNNKEL, per germline (reference sequence). This CDR3 reads CASSHPSRGVADTQYF.

The chain combines TRBV20-1 with TRBJ2-5; with no DNA, the TCRdb D assignment of TRBD2 cannot be verified. CDR3 length: 16 amino acids. Per germline, CDR1 DFQATT and CDR2 SNEGSKA (reference sequence). Here the CDR3 reads CSDRNIAGGLQETQYF.

This chain joins TRBV20-1 and TRBJ2-7; TCRdb indicates TRBD1, and absent DNA this call remains unverified. The CDR3 contains 15 residues. The germline V gene has CDR1 DFQATT and CDR2 SNEGSKA (reference sequence). The CDR3 sequence: CSARGGRGLTYEQYF.

The rearrangement links TRBV27 to TRBJ2-3; lacking DNA, the TRBD1 call made by TCRdb goes unchecked. The CDR3 is 15 amino acids. CDR1 is MNHEY, CDR2 SMNVEV, per germline (reference sequence). The CDR3 loop reads CASKRTRESQGTQYF.

The V and J genes are TRBV6-1 and TRBJ2-1; TCRdb names TRBD1, which stays unverified in the absence of DNA. The germline CDR1 and CDR2 sequences are MNHNS and SASEGT. CDR3 length: 16 residues. The CDR3 region is CATTKGTGSGGNEQFF.

V gene TRBV7-2 combines with J gene TRBJ1-3; no DNA is available, so the TRBD1 call from TCRdb remains unchecked. Germline CDR1 and CDR2: SGHTA and FQGNSA. The CDR3 runs to 16 residues. The CDR3 loop reads CASSLEQGARGNTIYF.

The gene calls are TRBV28 and TRBJ2-7; TCRdb lists TRBD1, though no DNA is available to test this call. CDR1 and CDR2 (germline): MDHEN, SYDVKM. The CDR3 has 14 residues. This CDR3 is CASSHAPRQGEQYF. Supplemented by reference TRBV28 and TRBJ2-7, the full variable domain reads DVKVTQSSRYLVKRTGEKVFLECVQDMDHENMFWYRQDPGLGLRLIYFSYDVKMKEKGDIPEGYSVSREKKERFSLILESASTNQTSMYLCASSHAPRQGEQYFGPGTRLTVT.

The chain links TRBV29-1 to TRBJ1-1; TCRdb calls TRBD1, which cannot be checked without DNA. This CDR3 has 12 residues. Germline V gene data show CDR1 as SQVTM and CDR2 as ANQGSEA. The chain's CDR3 is CSALRGHTEAFF.

This chain uses TRBV27 with TRBJ2-7; checking the TCRdb D call of TRBD2 is not possible without DNA. The CDR3 is 13 amino acids. The germline CDR1 and CDR2 sequences are MNHEY and SMNVEV (reference sequence). CDR3 amino acids: CASTGLVSYEQYF.

The rearrangement uses TRBV7-6 and TRBJ2-5; TCRdb calls TRBD1, which cannot be checked without DNA. The CDR3 totals 17 residues. CDR1 and CDR2 from the germline V gene are SGHVS and FNYEAQ. The CDR3: CASTPPGAPVVQETQYF.

This chain connects TRBV5-8 to TRBJ1-3. There are 13 residues in the CDR3. From germline, CDR1 is SGHTS and CDR2 YDEGEE. CDR3 loop: CASSRLRGNTIYF.

V usage is TRBV20-1 and J usage is TRBJ1-1. The CDR3 totals 15 residues. Germline CDR1 is DFQATT and CDR2 is SNEGSKA (reference sequence). This chain's CDR3 is CSARDSRTANTEAFF.

The rearrangement links TRBV5-1 to TRBJ2-1; TCRdb outputs TRBD2, but without DNA this stays unchecked. Germline-derived CDR1 and CDR2 are SGHRS and YFSETQ. The CDR3 has 16 residues. Here the CDR3 reads CASSTASAGGYNEQFF.

The chain recombines TRBV10-3 with TRBJ2-2. This CDR3 has 14 amino acids. Germline CDR1 and CDR2: ENHRY and SYGVKD. The CDR3 protein is CAISDRSATGELFF.